These T cell receptor beta chains were read from a single sample in a study of shared clonotypes between healthy human individuals. Clones were sequenced by immunoSEQ multiplex PCR, and TCRdb holds only the in-frame ones, with some missing. The sample holds approximately 2,300,000 clones, roughly 90% seen once. Material: naive CD4+ T cells from PBMCs. Receptor source: a man aged 18-30 years in good health. Some clones in this sample may be carry-over from other donors' samples. Both conserved end residues are part of each CDR3. The D gene is left open where the match is weak. Clone size is stated in some rows and not others, as once, few, many or a class when expanded.

j_call v_call d_call clone_size cdr3_aa cdr3_nt
TRBJ2-7 TRBV7-9 TRBD1 . CASSPRTGGFYEQYF TGTGCCAGCAGCCCCAGGACAGGGGGCTTCTACGAGCAGTACTTC
TRBJ2-5 TRBV6-1 TRBD1 . CASSESQQGDEETQYF TGTGCCAGCAGTGAATCCCAACAGGGGGATGAGGAGACCCAGTACTTC
TRBJ2-2 TRBV15 TRBD2 . CATSRDNGGTGELFF TGTGCCACCAGCAGAGATAACGGGGGGACCGGGGAGCTGTTTTTT
TRBJ1-1 TRBV6-5 TRBD1 . CASSYSTGGGTEAFF TGTGCCAGCAGTTACTCGACAGGGGGCGGGACTGAAGCTTTCTTT
TRBJ2-2 TRBV25-1 . . CASSRGRPNTGELFF TGTGCCAGCAGTAGGGGACGGCCGAACACCGGGGAGCTGTTTTTT
TRBJ1-3 TRBV9 TRBD1 . CASSAPQGAGNTIYF TGTGCCAGCAGCGCCCCACAGGGGGCTGGAAACACCATATATTTT
TRBJ2-1 TRBV9 . . CASSVGGEQFF TGTGCCAGCAGCGTAGGTGGTGAGCAGTTCTTC
TRBJ1-4 TRBV7-8 . . CASSLTGTNEKLFF TGTGCCAGCAGCTTAACAGGAACTAATGAAAAACTGTTTTTT
TRBJ2-7 TRBV18 . . CASSSRISYEQYF TGTGCCAGCTCCTCCCGGATCTCCTACGAGCAGTACTTC
TRBJ2-2 TRBV5-1 . . CASSRGAGIIDPGELFF TGCGCCAGCAGCAGGGGGGCAGGGATCATCGATCCCGGGGAGCTGTTTTTT
TRBJ1-5 TRBV15 . . CATSPRREGPQHF TGTGCCACCAGCCCGCGGCGGGAGGGGCCCCAGCATTTT
TRBJ2-7 TRBV6-5 TRBD1 . CASSSLRTGPTYEQYF TGTGCCAGCAGTTCCCTACGGACAGGGCCTACCTACGAGCAGTACTTC
TRBJ1-1 TRBV11-2 . . CASSFIGSNTEAFF TGTGCCAGCAGCTTTATCGGCTCGAACACTGAAGCTTTCTTT
TRBJ1-1 TRBV18 TRBD1 . CASSPRDRGNTEAFF TGTGCCAGCTCACCGAGGGACAGGGGGAACACTGAAGCTTTCTTT
TRBJ2-7 TRBV11-3 TRBD1 once CASSQGPFYEQYF TGTGCCAGTTCACAGGGGCCTTTTTACGAGCAGTACTTC
TRBJ1-2 TRBV28 . . CASSSPTPSYGYTF TGTGCCAGCAGTTCCCCGACACCTAGCTATGGCTACACCTTC
TRBJ2-1 TRBV10-3 TRBD2 . CAISELRGGELAGEFEQFF TGTGCCATCAGTGAGCTTCGTGGGGGCGAACTAGCGGGAGAATTTGAGCAGTTCTTC
TRBJ2-7 TRBV28 . once CASSLVGYEQYF TGTGCCAGCAGTCTAGTGGGCTACGAGCAGTACTTC
TRBJ2-5 TRBV6-5 . . CASSFRRQETQYF TGTGCCAGCAGTTTTCGGAGACAAGAGACCCAGTACTTC
TRBJ1-5 TRBV5-1 . . CASSLAGDQPQHF TGCGCCAGCAGCTTGGCCGGAGATCAGCCCCAGCATTTT
TRBJ1-3 TRBV4-2 TRBD1 . CASSQDSAGGGNTIYF TGTGCCAGCAGCCAAGATTCGGCAGGGGGAGGAAACACCATATATTTT
TRBJ2-7 TRBV5-5 . once CASSRRLQGFGSYEQYF TGTGCCAGCAGCCGCAGACTACAGGGTTTCGGCTCCTACGAGCAGTACTTC
TRBJ2-5 TRBV4-1 TRBD2 . CASSPGTSGDRQETQYF TGCGCCAGCAGCCCTGGGACTAGCGGAGATCGCCAAGAGACCCAGTACTTC
TRBJ2-1 TRBV5-1 TRBD2 . CASSLIGTSSFNEQFF TGCGCCAGCAGCTTGATCGGGACTAGCAGCTTCAATGAGCAGTTCTTC
TRBJ2-7 TRBV6-1 TRBD1 . CASSEDHTDRGPYEQYF TGTGCCAGCAGTGAGGACCACACGGACAGGGGGCCATACGAGCAGTACTTC
TRBJ2-5 TRBV5-1 . . CASSLASPNQETQYF TGCGCCAGCAGCTTGGCCTCACCAAACCAAGAGACCCAGTACTTC
TRBJ2-7 TRBV19 . . CASSWAGTEVYEQYF TGTGCCAGTAGTTGGGCCGGGACGGAAGTCTACGAGCAGTACTTC
TRBJ1-3 TRBV9 . . CASSVAQEGSIYF TGTGCCAGCAGCGTAGCTCAGGAGGGAAGCATATATTTT
TRBJ1-1 TRBV18 . . CASSPPGATEAFF TGTGCCAGCTCACCACCAGGGGCCACTGAAGCTTTCTTT
TRBJ1-1 TRBV27 . . CASSLSGDHAEAFF TGTGCCAGCAGTTTATCAGGGGATCACGCTGAAGCTTTCTTT
TRBJ1-2 TRBV5-1 TRBD1 . CASSLVEGGGYTF TGCGCCAGCAGCTTGGTCGAAGGGGGCGGCTACACCTTC
TRBJ2-7 TRBV9 . . CASKPNDHTYEQYF TGTGCCAGCAAACCAAACGACCATACCTACGAGCAGTACTTC
TRBJ2-1 TRBV28 . . CASIPSGEGSEQFF TGTGCCAGCATTCCTTCCGGAGAGGGGTCTGAGCAGTTCTTC
TRBJ2-1 TRBV29-1 TRBD1 once CSVGQGTLNEQFF TGCAGCGTCGGACAGGGAACTTTAAATGAGCAGTTCTTC
TRBJ2-2 TRBV29-1 . . CSVSESRELFF TGCAGCGTTTCCGAGTCTCGGGAGCTGTTTTTT
TRBJ1-4 TRBV5-4 TRBD1 . CASSLATGVATNEKLFF TGTGCCAGCAGCTTGGCGACAGGGGTTGCAACTAATGAAAAACTGTTTTTT
TRBJ2-5 TRBV5-4 . . CASSFLGLVETQYF TGTGCCAGCAGCTTTCTGGGGTTGGTAGAGACCCAGTACTTC
TRBJ1-2 TRBV27 . . CASSLSRDRGYTF TGTGCCAGCAGTTTAAGCAGGGATCGTGGCTACACCTTC
TRBJ2-2 TRBV4-2 TRBD2 . CASSRTSGRDTGELFF TGTGCCAGCAGCCGGACTAGCGGGAGAGACACCGGGGAGCTGTTTTTT
TRBJ1-2 TRBV5-1 . . CASSLGARPQWYGYTF TGCGCCAGCAGCTTGGGTGCCAGGCCCCAGTGGTATGGCTACACCTTC
TRBJ1-3 TRBV5-4 . . CASSLEALGPGNTIYF TGTGCCAGCAGCTTGGAGGCATTGGGACCTGGAAACACCATATATTTT
TRBJ1-1 TRBV7-6 TRBD1 few CASSTEQGKSEAFF TGTGCCAGCAGCACGGAACAGGGGAAGTCTGAAGCTTTCTTT
TRBJ1-1 TRBV6-6 TRBD1 . CASSPDRDTEAFF TGTGCCAGCAGTCCGGACAGGGACACTGAAGCTTTCTTT
TRBJ1-3 TRBV28 TRBD1 . CASLAQGASGNTIYF TGTGCCTCCCTCGCCCAGGGGGCTTCTGGAAACACCATATATTTT
TRBJ2-7 TRBV27 . . CASSLNSGQAYEQYF TGTGCCAGCAGTTTGAATAGCGGACAGGCCTACGAGCAGTACTTC
TRBJ2-7 TRBV6-6 TRBD1 . CASSLGKGAAYEQYF TGTGCCAGCAGCCTGGGCAAGGGGGCAGCCTACGAGCAGTACTTC
TRBJ1-2 TRBV18 . once CASSPSKTDYGYTF TGTGCCAGCTCACCCTCAAAAACAGACTATGGCTACACCTTC
TRBJ1-5 TRBV18 . . CASSRAQKGQPQHF TGTGCCAGCTCACGGGCCCAGAAAGGACAGCCCCAGCATTTT
TRBJ2-3 TRBV29-1 . . CSVRWPSTDTQYF TGCAGCGTACGTTGGCCTAGCACAGATACGCAGTATTTT
TRBJ2-5 TRBV30 . . CASKAGTHQETQYF TGTGCCTCCAAAGCCGGGACACATCAAGAGACCCAGTACTTC
TRBJ2-1 TRBV5-4 TRBD1 . CASSAGQVTVEQFF TGTGCCAGCAGCGCCGGACAGGTAACGGTTGAGCAGTTCTTC
TRBJ2-5 TRBV4-1 . once CASSPRRGEETQYF TGCGCCAGCAGCCCCCGGCGGGGTGAAGAGACCCAGTACTTC
TRBJ2-4 TRBV5-4 . . CASSGTQGQAKNIQYF TGTGCCAGCAGCGGAACACAGGGTCAAGCCAAAAACATTCAGTACTTC
TRBJ2-3 TRBV7-2 . . CASSVRSGGTDTQYF TGTGCCAGCAGCGTCCGATCCGGGGGCACAGATACGCAGTATTTT
TRBJ1-2 TRBV4-1 TRBD1 . CASSQNRGLGYTF TGCGCCAGCAGCCAAAACAGGGGGCTTGGCTACACCTTC